This T cell receptor beta chain was captured by sequencing in a study of cytomegalovirus exposure and HLA in healthy donors. PCR involved 60 Vbeta and 13 Jbeta primers. Profiled with immunoSEQ multiplex PCR; TCRdb holds only in-frame clones, not every one. The sample comprises roughly 130,000 clones, over 75% of which are singletons, and under 6% rests with the top ten. Remarks on this clone: Its antigen remains unknown.

Findings of the study overall: Most TCR beta V segments were productive about 90% or about 30% of the time in an earlier analysis. Common viral pathogens were later found to be apparently linked to several of the most significant clusters.

The CDR3 consists of 14 residues. V dropped 4 bases and J dropped 4; count of bases not matched to a gene: 4. Germline V gives CDR1 SGHKS, CDR2 YYEKEE (reference sequence). The source of this sequence is a woman aged 40-49 years in good health and CMV-seropositive. V gene TRBV5-5 combines with J gene TRBJ1-4; 7 bases are a match to TRBD1. Sequencing was performed on PBMCs. The CDR3 DNA reads TGTGCCAGCAGCCGGGACAGTAATAATGAAAAACTGTTTTTT. Encoded protein: CASSRDSNNEKLFF.